The rows below give T cell receptor beta chains drawn from one sample of a study of CD8+ T cells in alopecia areata. The assay was immunoSEQ multiplex PCR, and TCRdb's table has in-frame clones only and misses some. Of 30,000 to 40,000 clones in the sample, about three quarters are singletons; the top ten hold around 19%. Sequencing was carried out using NKG2D-low CD8+ T cells sorted from blood. These receptors were obtained from a human donor with alopecia areata. Each CDR3 is given with its conserved first and last residue. A D gene is named only where the DNA matches it firmly.

v_call	j_call	d_call	cdr3_nt	cdr3_aa
TRBV5-6	TRBJ2-7	NA	TGTGCCAGCAGCTTTGGGGTCATTTCCTACGAGCAGTACTTC	CASSFGVISYEQYF
TRBV28	TRBJ2-7	NA	TGTGCCAGCAGTTTACGCAATCCGGGACAATCTTACGAGCAGTACTTC	CASSLRNPGQSYEQYF
TRBV14	TRBJ1-1	NA	TGTGCCAGCAGCCAAGTATCTTGGACTGAAGCTTTCTTT	CASSQVSWTEAFF
TRBV29-1	TRBJ2-7	TRBD2	TGCAGCGTTGGGGCGGGGGGCGAGTTTTACGAGCAGTACTTC	CSVGAGGEFYEQYF
TRBV30	TRBJ1-1	NA	TGTGCCTGGAGTCTACAGGTACGGACCCCTGTGAAAGCTTTCTTT	CAWSLQVRTPVKAFF
TRBV5-1	TRBJ2-3	NA	TGCGCCAGCAGCTCCCCCATCTCAGCAGTTACCAGAAGCACAGATACGCAGTATTTT	CASSSPISAVTRSTDTQYF
TRBV15	TRBJ2-5	NA	TGTGCCACCAGCAGAGGGAGGGAAGAGACCCAGTACTTC	CATSRGREETQYF
TRBV30	TRBJ1-2	NA	TGTGCCTGTTACACCGGGAGCCTTGGCTACACCTTC	CACYTGSLGYTF
TRBV6-1	TRBJ1-5	NA	TGTGCCAGCAGAGTACGAGAGGACGGGACCAGTCCCCAGCATTTT	CASRVREDGTSPQHF
TRBV29-1	TRBJ2-7	NA	TGCAGCGTTGAGTATGGCGAGCAGTACTTC	CSVEYGEQYF
TRBV6-1	TRBJ2-1	TRBD2	TGTGCCAGCACGGGAGGAGAGGGGAGCGATGAGCAGTTCTTC	CASTGGEGSDEQFF
TRBV18	TRBJ2-1	TRBD1	TGTGCCAGCTCACCCTTTCCCCAGGGGGCGAACTACAATGAGCAGTTCTTC	CASSPFPQGANYNEQFF
TRBV7-2	TRBJ2-5	TRBD2	TGTGCCAGCAGCTTTCCCGATGGGGGGGAGCGGGAGACCCAGTACTTC	CASSFPDGGERETQYF